The 32 T cell receptor beta chains listed next were all sequenced from one sample in a study of STAT5B mutations in CD4+ large granular lymphocyte leukemia. The protocol was immunoSEQ multiplex PCR, while the TCRdb copy is restricted to in-frame clones and leaves out a portion. The top ten clones hold less than 2% of a sample with several thousand clones, about three quarters of them seen once. The sequencing sample was made of PBMCs. The receptors come from a woman aged 70-85 years with CD4+ T-cell large granular lymphocyte leukemia.

This chain uses TRBV7-2 with TRBJ2-2; the D gene is possibly TRBD2 (7 bases). The germline CDR1 and CDR2 sequences are SGHTA and FQGNSA. The CDR3 runs to 17 residues. Trimming took off 2 bases at V and 1 base at J, with 14 bases between the two ends. The DNA for the CDR3 is TGTGCCAGCAGCTTAAGGGGAGGGGGTGGGAACACCGGGGAGCTGTTTTTT. Its translation is CASSLRGGGGNTGELFF. The full variable domain, with the rest looked up from reference TRBV7-2 and TRBJ2-2, is GAGVSQSPSNKVTEKGKDVELRCDPISGHTALYWYRQSLGQGLEFLIYFQGNSAPDKSGLPSDRFSAERTGGSVSTLTIQRTQQEDSAVYLCASSLRGGGGNTGELFFGEGSRLTVL.

The chain links TRBV7-9 to TRBJ1-4, with 8 bases fitting TRBD1. The CDR3 loop spans 13 amino acids. V dropped 7 bases and J dropped 8; count of bases not matched to a gene: 6. The germline V gene encodes CDR1 SEHNR and CDR2 FQNEAQ (reference sequence). The CDR3 spells CASNRGTGEKLFF. The CDR3 DNA follows: TGTGCCAGCAACAGGGGGACGGGGGAAAAACTGTTTTTT.

This clone was counted a few times. V usage is TRBV18 and J usage is TRBJ2-7; tentative D call: TRBD2 (5 bases). Per the germline V gene, CDR1 is KGHSH and CDR2 is LQKENI. The V gene lost 2 bases and the J gene lost 0 bases, with 11 bases spanning the gap. CDR3 size: 15 residues. The CDR3 DNA reads as TGTGCCAGCTCACCAACCGGGGTAAGCTCCTACGAGCAGTACTTC. Protein product: CASSPTGVSSYEQYF.

In DNA form, the CDR3 reads TGCGCCAGCAGCGATGGGGACGGCGAAGCTTTCTTT. It yields the protein CASSDGDGEAFF. The rearrangement uses TRBV5-1 and TRBJ1-1, with D perhaps matching TRBD1 (5 bases). The CDR3 contains 12 residues. Trimming removed 4 bases from V and 8 bases from J, with 12 bases in between. Germline-derived CDR1 and CDR2 are SGHRS and YFSETQ.

V usage is TRBV6-6 and J usage is TRBJ1-1, with a tentative D call TRBD1 (6 bases). The CDR3 extends over 11 amino acids. Germline V lookup: CDR1 MNHNY, CDR2 SVGAGI (reference sequence). Trimming stripped 7 bases from V and 6 bases from J, with 9 bases between. The CDR3 loop is CASMGASEAFF. In DNA form, the CDR3 reads TGTGCCAGCATGGGGGCGTCTGAAGCTTTCTTT.

This clone was found once. V gene TRBV5-1 combines with J gene TRBJ2-2; 7 bases match TRBD2. In germline, CDR1 is SGHRS, CDR2 YFSETQ. This CDR3 has 16 residues. The junction had 3 bases not matched to a gene; V was cut back by 0 bases and J by 1 base. CDR3 nucleotide sequence: TGCGCCAGCAGCTTGGGGCCGGGGGGGAACACCGGGGAGCTGTTTTTT. Amino acids: CASSLGPGGNTGELFF. Drawing the rest from reference TRBV5-1 and TRBJ2-2, the complete variable domain is KAGVTQTPRYLIKTRGQQVTLSCSPISGHRSVSWYQQTPGQGLQFLFEYFSETQRNKGNFPGRFSGRQFSNSRSEMNVSTLELGDSALYLCASSLGPGGNTGELFFGEGSRLTVL.

The rearrangement links TRBV2 to TRBJ1-1; D is undetermined. V shed 3 bases and J shed 3 bases, with 8 bases lying between them. The germline CDR1 and CDR2 sequences are SNHLY and FYNNEI. CDR3 size: 13 residues. The CDR3 sequence: CASSDRRDTEAFF. The CDR3 nucleotides read TGTGCCAGCAGTGATCGTCGAGACACTGAAGCTTTCTTT.

The rearrangement uses TRBV7-3 and TRBJ1-3, with a tentative D call TRBD1 (5 bases). The V end was cut by 5 bases, the J end by 4 bases, with 12 bases between. The CDR3 loop spans 14 amino acids. Germline V CDR1 and CDR2: SGHTA, FQGTGA. The CDR3 protein is CASSPRGDGNTIYF. The CDR3 DNA reads as TGTGCCAGCAGCCCCCGAGGGGACGGAAACACCATATATTTT.

Concerning this clone: This sample also contains other DNA sequences that code for the same CDR3. The J gene is TRBJ2-3, the V gene TRBV5-6; D is unresolved. The CDR3 is 13 residues long. Germline lookup yields CDR1 SGHDT and CDR2 YYEEEE. V lost 3 bases to trimming and J lost 4 bases, with 9 bases between them. CDR3 region: CASSSLVSDTQYF. The CDR3 region has the DNA TGTGCCAGCAGCTCCTTGGTCTCAGATACGCAGTATTTT.

V usage is TRBV9 and J usage is TRBJ2-5; TRBD2 is a possible D gene (5 bases). There are 13 residues in the CDR3. The germline V and J ends were trimmed by 0 bases and 5 bases, with 8 bases remaining between them. The germline V gene encodes CDR1 SGDLS and CDR2 YYNGEE. CDR3 bases: TGTGCCAGCAGCGTAGGAGGGTTCGAGACCCAGTACTTC. It codes for CASSVGGFETQYF.

The rearrangement joins TRBV14 to TRBJ1-3; D gene unclear. Trimming took off 4 bases at V and 0 bases at J, with 10 bases between the two ends. The CDR3 is 15 residues long. Germline CDR1 and CDR2: SGHDN and FVKESK. Here the CDR3 reads CASSPTRTSGNTIYF. The CDR3, as DNA: TGTGCCAGCAGCCCAACGCGCACCTCTGGAAACACCATATATTTT.

This chain joins TRBV14 and TRBJ2-5; no firm D call. Trimming shortened V by 1 base and J by 9 bases, and 6 bases separated the two germline ends. Per germline, CDR1 SGHDN and CDR2 FVKESK. The CDR3 length is 11 residues. The CDR3 DNA reads TGTGCCAGCAGCCAAGGGATGGCCCAGTACTTC. Translation gives CASSQGMAQYF.

This clone occurred a few times. V gene TRBV6-6 combines with J gene TRBJ1-1; D remains unclear. Trimming removed 2 bases at V and 4 bases at J, with 5 bases between. The CDR3 consists of 12 residues. CDR1 and CDR2 (germline): MNHNY, SVGAGI (reference sequence). The CDR3 DNA follows: TGTGCCAGCAGTTACGGGCCCACTGAAGCTTTCTTT. It codes for CASSYGPTEAFF.

The rearrangement links TRBV14 to TRBJ1-1; a weak D match, TRBD1 (5 bases). The CDR3 spans 16 residues. Germline values: CDR1 SGHDN, CDR2 FVKESK. V was cut by 1 base and J by 2 bases, with 14 bases left in between. Here the CDR3 DNA reads TGTGCCAGCAGCCAAGTCCTGTGGGGGTCCAACACTGAAGCTTTCTTT. Protein product: CASSQVLWGSNTEAFF.

The chain joins TRBV4-3 to TRBJ2-1, with 10 positions matching TRBD2. CDR1 LGHNA and CDR2 YSLEER come from the germline V gene. V lost 2 bases and J lost 4; bases outside the gene matches: 5. The CDR3 has 16 amino acids. This CDR3 is CASSQQSSGGYNEQFF. The CDR3 region has the DNA TGCGCCAGCAGCCAACAGTCTAGCGGGGGTTACAATGAGCAGTTCTTC.

This clone came up once. V gene TRBV7-2 combines with J gene TRBJ1-3; D not certain. CDR1 and CDR2 from the germline V gene are SGHTA and FQGNSA. This CDR3 has 16 residues. The V end was cut by 3 bases, the J end by 0 bases, with 12 bases between. CDR3 coding DNA: TGTGCCAGCAGCTTCGGCAGAGGAAGCTCTGGAAACACCATATATTTT. Translation: CASSFGRGSSGNTIYF.

The V call is TRBV30, the J call TRBJ2-2; D may correspond to TRBD1 or TRBD2 (5 bases each). V lost 1 base and J 1 base, leaving 13 bases between the germline ends. CDR3 length: 16 amino acids. Looked up from germline, CDR1 is GTSNPN and CDR2 is SVGIG (reference sequence). CDR3 sequence: CAWSGAGTVNTGELFF. Here the CDR3 DNA reads TGTGCCTGGAGTGGAGCCGGGACGGTGAACACCGGGGAGCTGTTTTTT.

The chain employs TRBV10-1 and TRBJ1-1; TRBD1 matches 7 bases. The CDR3 consists of 14 residues. Germline-derived CDR1 and CDR2 are WNHNN and SYGVQD (reference sequence). Trimming cost V 5 bases and J 10 bases; bases outside gene matches: 13. The CDR3 loop reads CASSPGTARGRAFF. CDR3 bases: TGCGCCAGCAGTCCTGGGACAGCCAGGGGTAGAGCTTTCTTT.

The chain couples TRBV19 to TRBJ1-1, with a weak D call TRBD1 (6 bases). CDR1 and CDR2 from the germline V gene are LNHDA and SQIVND (reference sequence). V dropped 10 bases and J dropped 5 bases, with 23 bases sitting between them. This CDR3 comprises 15 residues. CDR3 sequence (DNA): TGTGCCACCATGACCCCGGGACACACGACAACTGAAGCTTTCTTT. It specifies CATMTPGHTTTEAFF.

In this sample, this clone turned up once. J is TRBJ2-7 and V is TRBV11-2; 14 positions agree with TRBD2. This CDR3 region has 14 residues. V shed 6 bases and J 6 bases; nucleotides not matched to a gene: 4. CDR1 SGHAT and CDR2 FQNNGV come from the germline V gene. The DNA of the CDR3 is TGTGCCAGCAGTGGGACTAGCGGGAGTAGCGAGCAGTACTTC. Protein: CASSGTSGSSEQYF.

The rearrangement joins TRBV7-2 to TRBJ2-1; no clear D. There are 15 residues in the CDR3. The germline V gene encodes CDR1 SGHTA and CDR2 FQGNSA. The V end lost 3 bases, the J end lost 6 bases, and 15 bases lay between the germline ends. The CDR3 spells CASSFIAWSGNEQFF. The CDR3 nucleotides read TGTGCCAGCAGCTTCATAGCATGGTCGGGCAATGAGCAGTTCTTC.

The genes are TRBV20-1 and TRBJ2-1; D call uncertain. CDR3 length equals 11 residues. Trimming removed 0 bases from V and 9 bases from J, with 6 bases in between. CDR1 is DFQATT and CDR2 is SNEGSKA in the germline V gene (reference sequence). CDR3 protein: CSARDKGEQFF. The CDR3 region has the DNA TGCAGTGCTAGAGACAAGGGTGAGCAGTTCTTC.

The rearrangement links TRBV19 to TRBJ1-2, with 7 bases lining up with TRBD1. Germline CDR1 reads LNHDA; CDR2 reads SQIVND (reference sequence). V was pared by 3 bases and J by 2 bases, with 3 bases of the junction left unmatched. The CDR3 is 14 residues long. The DNA of the CDR3 is TGTGCCAGTAGTATTTTGGACAGGAACTATGGCTACACCTTC. It codes for CASSILDRNYGYTF.

This chain connects TRBV28 to TRBJ1-3; D is ambiguous. The ends were cut back, 7 bases at V and 7 bases at J, with 8 bases in the middle. Germline V gene data show CDR1 as MDHEN and CDR2 as SYDVKM. The CDR3 is made up of 11 amino acids. Written as DNA, the CDR3 is TGTGCCAGCAAATGGATGAACACCATATATTTT. Protein: CASKWMNTIYF.

The gene calls are TRBV28 and TRBJ1-5; a weak D match, TRBD1 (5 bases). Trimming removed 4 bases at V and 9 bases at J, with 16 bases between. CDR3 length: 14 amino acids. Germline CDR1 and CDR2: MDHEN and SYDVKM. CDR3 in amino acids: CASSSVGVGGPQHF. The DNA for the CDR3 is TGTGCCAGCAGTTCAGTAGGAGTTGGGGGGCCCCAGCATTTT. Combining the CDR3 with reference TRBV28 and TRBJ1-5 gives the whole variable domain DVKVTQSSRYLVKRTGEKVFLECVQDMDHENMFWYRQDPGLGLRLIYFSYDVKMKEKGDIPEGYSVSREKKERFSLILESASTNQTSMYLCASSSVGVGGPQHFGDGTRLSIL.

The sample holds one count of this clone. This chain joins TRBV27 and TRBJ2-5; 8 bases are shared with TRBD1. In germline, CDR1 is MNHEY, CDR2 SMNVEV (reference sequence). The CDR3 runs 16 residues. The J segment lost 5 bases and the V segment lost 5 bases, leaving 13 bases of the junction unmatched. CDR3 loop: CASSPRQGRAGETQYF. The DNA for the CDR3 is TGTGCCAGCAGTCCACGACAGGGGAGAGCGGGTGAGACCCAGTACTTC.

The J gene is TRBJ2-6, the V gene TRBV7-2; D unresolved. CDR3 length equals 13 residues. V was trimmed by 3 bases and J by 2 bases, leaving 2 bases between them. CDR1 is SGHTA, CDR2 FQGNSA, per germline. The CDR3 reads CASSFTGANVLTF. CDR3 DNA: TGTGCCAGCAGCTTTACTGGGGCCAACGTCCTGACTTTC.

CDR3 region: CASSLAGSGGNQPQHF. The DNA of the CDR3 is TGTGCCAGCAGCTTAGCAGGGTCAGGGGGCAATCAGCCCCAGCATTTT. V gene TRBV7-8 combines with J gene TRBJ1-5; D might be TRBD1 (6 bases). With 0 bases removed from V and 2 bases from J, the gap between germline ends came to 11 bases. CDR3 length equals 16 residues. Germline assignment: CDR1 SGHVS and CDR2 FQNEAQ.

This CDR3 is CASSPRQIQETQYF. In DNA, the CDR3 is TGTGCCAGCAGTCCCAGACAGATCCAAGAGACCCAGTACTTC. This chain joins TRBV28 and TRBJ2-5, with D perhaps TRBD1 (5 bases). There are 14 residues in the CDR3. Germline V lookup: CDR1 MDHEN, CDR2 SYDVKM. The V gene lost 5 bases and the J gene lost 1 base, with 11 bases spanning the gap.

The chain employs TRBV4-1 and TRBJ1-1; the D gene is possibly TRBD1 (5 bases). This CDR3 region has 16 residues. Germline V gene data show CDR1 as MGHRA and CDR2 as YSYEKL. The ends were cut back, 3 bases at V and 6 bases at J, with 20 bases in the middle. CDR3 protein: CASSHPPGTTVSEAFF. The CDR3 DNA reads TGCGCCAGCAGCCACCCACCGGGGACTACGGTTTCTGAAGCTTTCTTT.

The genes are TRBV19 and TRBJ2-3; 7 bases fit TRBD1. The CDR3 consists of 14 residues. V was clipped by 3 bases and J by 0 bases; unmatched bases: 0. Looked up from germline, CDR1 is LNHDA and CDR2 is SQIVND (reference sequence). CDR3 bases: TGTGCCAGTAGTATGGACAGGAGCACAGATACGCAGTATTTT. Translating it yields CASSMDRSTDTQYF. Complete variable domain (other parts from reference TRBV19 and TRBJ2-3): DGGITQSPKYLFRKEGQNVTLSCEQNLNHDAMYWYRQDPGQGLRLIYYSQIVNDFQKGDIAEGYSVSREKKESFPLTVTSAQKNPTAFYLCASSMDRSTDTQYFGPGTRLTVL.

This clone appeared a few times. The chain uses TRBV7-2 and TRBJ1-2; tentatively, D is TRBD1 (5 bases). Germline V gives CDR1 SGHTA, CDR2 FQGNSA. The CDR3 loop spans 15 amino acids. Trimming pared 0 bases from V and 1 base from J, leaving 9 bases between. The CDR3 sequence: CASSLAGTDNYGYTF. The DNA for the CDR3 is TGTGCCAGCAGCTTAGCAGGGACGGATAACTATGGCTACACCTTC.